This TCR beta chain came from a study of vaccination effects on CD4 cells after COVID-19. Clones were sequenced by immunoSEQ multiplex PCR, and TCRdb holds only the in-frame ones, with some missing. The sample lists roughly 30,000 clones, more than 60% seen once, with around 32% in the top ten. This CDR3 spans 16 amino acids. CDR1 and CDR2 from the germline V gene are SGHRS and YFSETQ. V was cut by 2 bases and J by 1 base, with 10 bases left in between. Antigen-specific CD4+ T cells were expanded (with viral peptide pools) by the ViraFEST assay ahead of sequencing. The culture ran for about 10 days, and then CD4+ T cells were isolated. Previously uninfected by SARS-CoV-2, the vaccine recipients also showed negative nucleocapsid antibodies. Cultivation was performed at two million PBMC per well with about 9 IU/ml IL-2 and about 9.2 ug/ml peptides added. This clone was observed once. No antigen is known for it.

Sequencing was performed on CD4+ T cells from PBMCs cultured with SARS-CoV-2 spike peptides, taken before COVID-19 vaccination. The receptor comes from a human donor who received a COVID-19 vaccine. The chain couples TRBV5-1 to TRBJ2-6; tentatively, D is TRBD1 (6 bases). The CDR3 sequence is CASSLSTGSGANVLTF. CDR3 DNA sequence: TGCGCCAGCAGCTTATCCACAGGGTCTGGGGCCAACGTCCTGACTTTC.